The 27 T cell receptor beta chains below come from one sample, sequenced in a study of T cells after yellow fever vaccination. TCRdb re-derived calls from the 5' RACE reads in MiXCR, one entry per CDR3 protein. The sample yields roughly 49,000 distinct CDR3 sequences, about 7.9% seen once. The sample was CD8+ T cells sorted from PBMCs, taken about 2 weeks after the first yellow fever vaccination. These receptor sequences come from a man aged 18 to 29 who received the YFV17D yellow fever vaccine.

This clonotype was recorded many times. The J gene is TRBJ2-5, the V gene TRBV5-1; 10 positions match TRBD1. Germline trimming cut 0 bases from V and 6 bases from J; bases unmatched to any gene: 11. Germline-derived CDR1 and CDR2 are SGHRS and YFSETQ. This CDR3 comprises 17 residues. The chain's CDR3 is CASSLEGTGVLRKTQYF. CDR3 nucleotides: TGCGCCAGCAGCTTGGAGGGGACAGGGGTTCTTCGGAAGACCCAGTACTTC.

This clonotype came up many times. The chain combines TRBV29-1 with TRBJ2-1; D not certain. Trimming took 0 bases from V and 0 from J, leaving 6 bases between them. The CDR3 spans 14 residues. Germline-derived CDR1 and CDR2 are SQVTM and ANQGSEA. CDR3 protein: CSVEEQSSYNEQFF. Written as DNA, the CDR3 is TGCAGCGTTGAAGAGCAAAGCTCCTACAATGAGCAGTTCTTC.

The V gene is TRBV5-6, the J gene TRBJ2-7; D tentatively fits TRBD1 or TRBD2 (5 bases each). Trimming cost V 4 bases and J 1 base, with 12 bases left between them. This CDR3 spans 14 amino acids. Germline CDR1 reads SGHDT; CDR2 reads YYEEEE. CDR3 DNA: TGTGCCAGCAGCCCCGGTTGGGGGTCCTACGAGCAGTACTTC. Translated: CASSPGWGSYEQYF.

In this sample, this clonotype turned up many times. This rearrangement joins TRBV19 to TRBJ2-7, with 11 bases fitting TRBD2. Per the germline V gene, CDR1 is LNHDA and CDR2 is SQIVND (reference sequence). CDR3 length equals 18 residues. V lost 2 bases, J lost 0 bases, and 9 bases stayed unmatched. The CDR3 reads CASSIPPPGLAASYEQYV. For the CDR3, the DNA is TGTGCCAGTAGTATACCCCCCCCGGGACTAGCGGCCTCCTACGAGCAGTACGTC.

The sample holds many counts of this clonotype. CDR3 protein: CASSWGQGSYYEQYV. DNA of the CDR3: TGCGCCAGCAGCTGGGGACAGGGATCTTACTACGAGCAGTACGTC. The chain employs TRBV5-1 and TRBJ2-7; 9 nucleotides agree with TRBD1. This CDR3 is 15 amino acids long. Trimming removed 3 bases from V and 3 bases from J; junction bases left unmatched: 7. Germline values: CDR1 SGHRS, CDR2 YFSETQ.

This clonotype was counted at least ten times. This sequence joins TRBV7-6 and TRBJ2-5, with TRBD1 matching 7 bases. Trimming removed 5 bases from V and 4 bases from J; junction bases left unmatched: 10. Germline V gene sequence: CDR1 SGHVS, CDR2 FNYEAQ. The CDR3 is made up of 15 amino acids. The DNA of the CDR3 is TGTGCCAGCAGCCCGACAGGGTTGACGCTAGAGACCCAGTACTTC. Its protein product is CASSPTGLTLETQYF.

Many counts were recorded for this clonotype. DNA for the CDR3: TGTGCCAGCAGCCTCCAGGGGGGGGGCTCTGGCTACACCTTC. Its translation is CASSLQGGGSGYTF. The rearrangement links TRBV6-1 to TRBJ1-2; TRBD1 aligns across 7 bases. Germline loops: CDR1 MNHNS, CDR2 SASEGT. The CDR3 totals 14 residues. V was pared by 6 bases and J by 7 bases, with 11 bases of the junction left unmatched.

Many counts were recorded for this clonotype. This chain joins TRBV5-1 and TRBJ2-7; D call uncertain. The germline V and J ends were trimmed by 0 bases and 1 base, with 14 bases remaining between them. The CDR3 consists of 16 residues. Germline V gives CDR1 SGHRS, CDR2 YFSETQ. CDR3 in DNA: TGCGCCAGCAGCTTGGCCGGGCCTGCCGAGTCCTACGAGCAGTACTTC. Its protein is CASSLAGPAESYEQYF.

A word on this clonotype: This clone may be a read error of a much larger clone one base away. The chain links TRBV12-3 or TRBV12-4 to TRBJ2-1; 7 bases are a match to TRBD2. This CDR3 has 16 amino acids. CDR3 amino acids: CASTLTSPSSCNEQFF. The CDR3 DNA reads TGTGCCAGCACCCTGACTAGCCCCAGCTCCTGCAATGAGCAGTTCTTC.

This clonotype was counted many times. V and J are TRBV5-6 and TRBJ2-1; TRBD2 matches at 16 bases. V was pared by 4 bases and J by 7 bases, with 2 bases of the junction left unmatched. Per the germline V gene, CDR1 is SGHDT and CDR2 is YYEEEE. The CDR3 contains 15 residues. Here the CDR3 reads CASSPGLAGGNEQFF. The CDR3 bases are TGTGCCAGCAGCCCGGGACTAGCGGGGGGGAATGAGCAGTTCTTC.

Only a few counts were recorded for this clonotype. The rearrangement links TRBV7-9 to TRBJ2-5; 7 nucleotides match TRBD1. CDR3 size: 15 residues. J gave up 5 bases and V 3 bases, and 9 bases lay outside the gene matches. CDR1 is SEHNR and CDR2 is FQNEAQ in the germline V gene (reference sequence). The DNA for the CDR3 is TGTGCCAGCAGCTTGGTAGTCGACAGGGATGAGACCCAGTACTTC. Its protein is CASSLVVDRDETQYF.

This clonotype was picked up one time. V is TRBV9 and J is TRBJ2-1, with D unresolved. The CDR3 spans 14 residues. CDR1 and CDR2 from the germline V gene are SGDLS and YYNGEE. Trimming shortened V by 2 bases and J by 5 bases, and 11 bases separated the two germline ends. This chain's CDR3 is CASSVGWDNNEQFF. The CDR3 region has the DNA TGTGCCAGCAGCGTGGGATGGGATAACAATGAGCAGTTCTTC.

This clonotype showed up many times. The chain joins TRBV4-1 to TRBJ2-7; no reliable D call. Germline CDR1 reads MGHRA; CDR2 reads YSYEKL. Trimming pared 3 bases from V and 3 bases from J, leaving 0 bases between. This CDR3 region has 10 residues. The CDR3 DNA reads as TGCGCCAGCAGCCACTACGAGCAGTACTTC. This gives the protein CASSHYEQYF.

This clonotype occurred many times. The chain couples TRBV5-4 to TRBJ1-1; D is unclear. V lost 2 bases, J lost 7 bases, and 6 bases lay in between. The germline CDR1 and CDR2 sequences are SGHNT and YYREEE (reference sequence). The CDR3 has 11 amino acids. Here the CDR3 reads CASSFLSEAFF. The CDR3 DNA reads TGTGCCAGCAGCTTTTTAAGTGAAGCTTTCTTT. The variable domain in full, with the rest retrieved from reference TRBV5-4 and TRBJ1-1, is ETGVTQSPTHLIKTRGQQVTLRCSSQSGHNTVSWYQQALGQGPQFIFQYYREEENGRGNFPPRFSGLQFPNYSSELNVNALELDDSALYLCASSFLSEAFFGQGTRLTVV.

This clonotype was seen only a few times. This chain uses TRBV28 with TRBJ2-4; D unclear. CDR3 length: 15 amino acids. Germline V gene lookup returns CDR1 MDHEN and CDR2 SYDVKM. With 3 bases removed from V and 0 bases from J, the gap between germline ends came to 9 bases. The CDR3 reads CASSFMALAKNIQYF. In DNA form, the CDR3 reads TGTGCCAGCAGTTTTATGGCATTAGCCAAAAACATTCAGTACTTC.

This clonotype was counted at least ten times. The chain carries TRBV7-9 and TRBJ2-3, with D possibly being TRBD1 or TRBD2 (5 bases each). Deletions cut 4 bases from V and 0 bases from J, with 11 bases between. This CDR3 region has 15 residues. In germline, CDR1 is SEHNR, CDR2 FQNEAQ (reference sequence). In nucleotides, the CDR3 is TGTGCCAGCAGCTCGTCCCGGGACAGCACAGATACGCAGTATTTT. This translates into CASSSSRDSTDTQYF.

The chain joins TRBV4-1 to TRBJ1-4, with D possibly being TRBD1 (6 bases). This CDR3 has 17 residues. The V gene's germline CDR1 is MGHRA and CDR2 YSYEKL. Deletions cut 0 bases from V and 5 bases from J, with 16 bases between. The CDR3 protein is CASSQEEVGGPNEKLFF. CDR3 in DNA: TGCGCCAGCAGCCAAGAGGAAGTCGGGGGGCCGAATGAAAAACTGTTTTTT.

This chain's CDR3 is CASSRLDYSNQPQHF. CDR3 DNA: TGCGCCAGCAGCCGCTTGGATTATAGCAATCAGCCCCAGCATTTT. V gene TRBV4-1 combines with J gene TRBJ1-5; D unclear. Germline values: CDR1 MGHRA, CDR2 YSYEKL. The CDR3 has 15 residues. Trimming shortened V by 4 bases and J by 0 bases, and 10 bases separated the two germline ends.

This clonotype was detected ten times or more. The V and J genes are TRBV7-9 and TRBJ2-2, with no clear D. Per the germline V gene, CDR1 is SEHNR and CDR2 is FQNEAQ (reference sequence). Trimming removed 5 bases from V and 0 bases from J, with 7 bases in between. The CDR3 extends over 14 amino acids. CDR3 loop: CASSPYTNTGELFF. DNA of the CDR3: TGTGCCAGCAGCCCTTACACGAACACCGGGGAGCTGTTTTTT.

There are a few counts of this clonotype. The CDR3 DNA reads TGCAGTGCTAGGGACCAAAGGGAGACTGAAGCTTTCTTT. The encoded protein is CSARDQRETEAFF. The chain joins TRBV20-1 to TRBJ1-1; no firm D call. The CDR3 spans 13 residues. The V end was cut by 3 bases, the J end by 5 bases, with 13 bases between. Looked up from germline, CDR1 is DFQATT and CDR2 is SNEGSKA (reference sequence).

This clonotype was counted at least ten times. J is TRBJ2-7 and V is TRBV5-6; D is uncertain. CDR3 size: 13 residues. Per the germline V gene, CDR1 is SGHDT and CDR2 is YYEEEE. V lost 1 base to trimming and J lost 0 bases, with 5 bases between them. CDR3 residues: CASSLIDSYEQYF. The DNA for the CDR3 is TGTGCCAGCAGCTTGATTGACTCCTACGAGCAGTACTTC.

This clonotype was counted at least ten times. The CDR3 region has the DNA TGTGCCAGCAGTCTGTCAAACAGGGCTGGAAACACCATATATTTT. Amino acid sequence: CASSLSNRAGNTIYF. The chain couples TRBV6-5 to TRBJ1-3, with a tentative D call TRBD1 (6 bases). Germline lookup yields CDR1 MNHEY and CDR2 SVGAGI. V lost 5 bases and J lost 2, with 13 bases in between. The CDR3 has 15 amino acids.

This clonotype was recorded many times. This sequence joins TRBV5-1 and TRBJ1-1; 10 nucleotides align to TRBD1. V trimming: 6 bases; J trimming: 3 bases; junction bases outside the gene matches: 14. Germline lookup yields CDR1 SGHRS and CDR2 YFSETQ. The CDR3 runs 17 residues. The DNA of the CDR3 is TGCGCCAGCACAAAAACCGGGACAGGGGAAGTCGACACTGAAGCTTTCTTT. Its protein product is CASTKTGTGEVDTEAFF.

This clonotype came up a few times. The chain couples TRBV7-2 to TRBJ1-5; the D is unclear. V was pared by 4 bases and J by 4 bases, with 5 bases between. The CDR3 has 12 residues. The germline V gene encodes CDR1 SGHTA and CDR2 FQGNSA. CDR3 nucleotide sequence: TGTGCCAGCAGCTGGTTGAATCAGCCCCAGCATTTT. This codes for CASSWLNQPQHF.

This clonotype occurred many times. The rearrangement uses TRBV7-9 and TRBJ2-1, with 11 bases matching TRBD2. Germline values: CDR1 SEHNR, CDR2 FQNEAQ (reference sequence). The CDR3 is 16 residues long. The V and J ends lost 1 base and 6 bases, in that order; junction bases with no gene match: 5. CDR3 protein: CASSLELAGERNEQFF. The CDR3 nucleotides read TGTGCCAGCAGCTTAGAACTAGCGGGGGAGCGCAATGAGCAGTTCTTC.

There are many counts of this clonotype. The V and J genes are TRBV7-3 and TRBJ1-6; D uncertain. The ends were cut back, 5 bases at V and 15 bases at J, with 20 bases in the middle. The V gene's germline CDR1 is SGHTA and CDR2 FQGTGA. The length of the CDR3 is 14 residues. CDR3 in amino acids: CASSEDGRLDLLHF. In nucleotides, the CDR3 is TGTGCCAGCAGCGAAGACGGACGCCTCGATCTCCTCCACTTT.

This clonotype has at least ten counts. V usage is TRBV27 and J usage is TRBJ2-5; unclear D gene. Trimming left V 2 bases short and J 6 bases short, with 10 bases between. The germline gives CDR1 MNHEY, CDR2 SMNVEV (reference sequence). The CDR3 extends over 13 amino acids. The CDR3 DNA is TGTGCCAGCAGTTTAGTCAGAGCGCAGACCCAGTACTTC. Its translation: CASSLVRAQTQYF.